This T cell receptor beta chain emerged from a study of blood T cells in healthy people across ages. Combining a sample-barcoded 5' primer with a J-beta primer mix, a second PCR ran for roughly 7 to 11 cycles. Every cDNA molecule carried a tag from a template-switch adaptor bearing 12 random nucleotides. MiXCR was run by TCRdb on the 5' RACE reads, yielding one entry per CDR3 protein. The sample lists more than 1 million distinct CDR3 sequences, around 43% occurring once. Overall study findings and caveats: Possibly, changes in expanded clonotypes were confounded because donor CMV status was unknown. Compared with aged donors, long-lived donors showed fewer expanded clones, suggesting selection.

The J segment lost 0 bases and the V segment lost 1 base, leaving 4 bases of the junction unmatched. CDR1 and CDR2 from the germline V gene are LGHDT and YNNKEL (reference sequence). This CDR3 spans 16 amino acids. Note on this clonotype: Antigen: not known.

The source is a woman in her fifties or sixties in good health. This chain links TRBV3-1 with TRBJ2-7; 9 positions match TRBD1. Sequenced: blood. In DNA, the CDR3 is TGTGCCAGCAGCCAAGGGCTGGGACAGGGCTCCTACGAGCAGTACTTC. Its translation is CASSQGLGQGSYEQYF.